This is a list of T cell receptor beta chains from one sample in a study of a mutant IDH1 vaccine in newly diagnosed glioma. Assay used: immunoSEQ multiplex PCR; TCRdb lists only in-frame clones, some missing. This table holds over 15,000 clones, roughly 96% found once. The material was peripheral blood mononuclear cells (PBMCs), obtained from a glioma patient treated with radiotherapy, temozolomide or both. All receptors come from a woman aged 18-30 years with glioma. Some clones in this sample may be carry-over from other donors' samples. Both conserved end residues are part of each CDR3. A D gene is named only where the DNA matches it firmly. Size values are once, few and many counts, or a class for expanded clones, and some rows have none.

V	J	size	D	CDR3	DNA
TRBV4-2	TRBJ1-3	-	-	CASSQDKVLSGNTIYF	TGTGCCAGCAGCCAAGATAAGGTGCTCTCTGGAAACACCATATATTTT
TRBV5-5	TRBJ1-1	-	TRBD1	CASSLRQTGVNTEAFF	TGTGCCAGCAGCTTACGTCAGACAGGGGTGAACACTGAAGCTTTCTTT
TRBV4-1	TRBJ2-2	-	-	CASSTGTSANTGELFF	TGCGCCAGCAGCACGGGAACCAGCGCGAACACCGGGGAGCTGTTTTTT
TRBV28	TRBJ1-1	-	TRBD1	CASSSSDRANTEAFF	TGTGCCAGCAGTTCCTCGGACAGGGCGAACACTGAAGCTTTCTTT
TRBV19	TRBJ1-6	-	TRBD1	CASRGTGVVGSPLHF	TGTGCCAGTAGGGGGACAGGGGTCGTAGGTTCACCCCTCCACTTT
TRBV13	TRBJ1-3	-	-	CASSLGLGGSGNTIYF	TGTGCCAGCAGCTTAGGCCTCGGAGGCTCTGGAAACACCATATATTTT
TRBV7-9	TRBJ2-7	-	-	CASSLDSPRDQGTPYEQYF	TGTGCCAGCAGCTTAGACTCCCCACGAGACCAGGGAACCCCCTACGAGCAGTACTTC
TRBV7-9	TRBJ1-4	-	-	CASSLPSTTNEKLFF	TGTGCCAGCAGCCTACCATCTACAACTAATGAAAAACTGTTTTTT
TRBV5-1	TRBJ1-1	-	TRBD1	CASSGPGQGTAEAFF	TGCGCCAGCAGCGGACCGGGACAGGGGACTGCTGAAGCTTTCTTT
TRBV28	TRBJ2-7	-	TRBD2	CASSSGVYEQYF	TGTGCCAGCAGTAGCGGGGTATACGAGCAGTACTTC
TRBV9	TRBJ2-1	once	TRBD1	CASSVLGGQYNEQFF	TGTGCCAGCAGCGTATTAGGGGGCCAATACAATGAGCAGTTCTTC
TRBV19	TRBJ1-2	-	-	CASTHPRNNYGYTF	TGTGCCAGTACCCATCCCAGGAATAACTATGGCTACACCTTC
TRBV11-2	TRBJ2-5	once	TRBD2	CASSLGASSSGYSETQYF	TGTGCCAGCAGCCTAGGCGCTTCTTCTAGCGGCTACTCTGAGACCCAGTACTTC
TRBV6-5	TRBJ2-5	-	TRBD1	CASSYSGTGGETQYF	TGTGCCAGCAGTTACTCCGGTACAGGGGGTGAGACCCAGTACTTC
TRBV4-2	TRBJ2-5	-	-	CASSQIAGETQYF	TGTGCCAGCAGCCAAATCGCGGGGGAGACCCAGTACTTC
TRBV5-6	TRBJ1-2	-	-	CASSFGQPSGYTF	TGTGCCAGCAGCTTTGGACAGCCAAGTGGCTACACCTTC
TRBV2	TRBJ2-5	once	-	CASSELETQYF	TGTGCCAGTTCGGAACTAGAGACCCAGTACTTC
TRBV6-5	TRBJ1-1	-	-	CASSYAGTQNTEAFF	TGTGCCAGCAGTTACGCCGGGACACAGAACACTGAAGCTTTCTTT
TRBV6-1	TRBJ2-1	-	TRBD1	CASTLGTGRDNEQFF	TGTGCCAGCACCCTTGGGACAGGGAGGGACAATGAGCAGTTCTTC
TRBV10-1	TRBJ1-2	-	TRBD1	CARRDRSSPHDRGDGYTF	TGCGCCAGGAGGGACAGGTCAAGCCCTCATGACCGGGGAGATGGCTACACCTTC
TRBV2	TRBJ2-2	-	-	CASSRNRGGAANTGELFF	TGTGCCAGCAGTCGAAACAGAGGGGGGGCGGCGAACACCGGGGAGCTGTTTTTT
TRBV9	TRBJ2-1	-	TRBD1	CASSVQGAPVDEQFF	TGTGCCAGCAGCGTACAGGGGGCACCCGTCGATGAGCAGTTCTTC
TRBV2	TRBJ1-5	-	-	CASSEARGRVGAYSNQPQHF	TGTGCCAGCAGTGAAGCTCGGGGGAGGGTGGGAGCCTATAGCAATCAGCCCCAGCATTTT
TRBV9	TRBJ2-3	-	-	CASSADVLGGLPTSTDTQYF	TGTGCCAGCAGCGCAGATGTTCTTGGGGGCCTCCCCACTAGCACAGATACGCAGTATTTT
TRBV19	TRBJ2-7	-	-	CASSSGAYEQYF	TGTGCCAGTAGTTCGGGAGCCTACGAGCAGTACTTC
TRBV2	TRBJ1-1	-	TRBD1	CAVGDRVNTEAFF	TGTGCTGTCGGCGACAGGGTGAACACTGAAGCTTTCTTT
TRBV27	TRBJ1-5	few	-	CASSLSPSDSNQPQHF	TGTGCCAGCAGTTTATCCCCCAGTGATAGCAATCAGCCCCAGCATTTT
TRBV18	TRBJ1-4	-	-	CASSPQDTYEKLFF	TGTGCCAGCTCACCACAAGACACTTATGAAAAACTGTTTTTT
TRBV27	TRBJ2-3	-	TRBD2	CASSARLAGGTDTQYF	TGTGCCAGCAGTGCCCGACTAGCGGGGGGCACAGATACGCAGTATTTT
TRBV29-1	TRBJ2-5	-	TRBD1	CSVAGGEGAQYF	TGCAGCGTTGCAGGGGGCGAGGGAGCCCAGTACTTC
TRBV14	TRBJ1-2	-	-	CASSQGTDGYTF	TGTGCCAGCAGCCAAGGGACAGATGGCTACACCTTC
TRBV2	TRBJ2-7	-	TRBD1	CASSLGQGAYEQYF	TGTGCCAGCAGCCTCGGACAGGGCGCCTACGAGCAGTACTTC
TRBV7-2	TRBJ1-5	few	TRBD1	CASSFWTGEGQPQHF	TGTGCCAGCAGCTTCTGGACAGGGGAAGGTCAGCCCCAGCATTTT
TRBV18	TRBJ1-5	-	-	CASSRTENQPQHF	TGTGCCAGCTCCCGGACAGAAAATCAGCCCCAGCATTTT
TRBV11-2	TRBJ2-7	-	-	CASSLGKTYEQYF	TGTGCCAGCAGCTTGGGGAAAACCTACGAGCAGTACTTC
TRBV29-1	TRBJ1-1	-	-	CSATAPGGNTEAFF	TGCAGCGCTACGGCCCCCGGAGGAAACACTGAAGCTTTCTTT
TRBV4-1	TRBJ1-5	-	-	CASSPPGGNQPQHF	TGCGCCAGCAGCCCCCCAGGGGGCAATCAGCCCCAGCATTTT
TRBV5-5	TRBJ2-7	-	TRBD1	CASSGTGGQEQYF	TGTGCCAGCTCCGGGACAGGGGGCCAGGAGCAGTACTTC
TRBV7-6	TRBJ2-1	-	TRBD2	CASSLARGGGHEQFF	TGTGCCAGCAGCTTAGCGCGGGGGGGCGGACATGAGCAGTTCTTC
TRBV13	TRBJ2-3	large	-	CASSSFPEEDTQYF	TGTGCCAGCAGCTCTTTCCCGGAAGAAGATACGCAGTATTTT
TRBV19	TRBJ2-1	-	-	CASSIGAGAYNEQFF	TGTGCCAGTAGTATCGGGGCAGGGGCCTACAATGAGCAGTTCTTC
TRBV19	TRBJ1-1	-	-	CASSINLMNTEAFF	TGTGCCAGTAGTATAAATCTTATGAACACTGAAGCTTTCTTT
TRBV7-9	TRBJ2-7	once	TRBD2	CASSLSSGLAVFQQYF	TGTGCCAGCAGCTTATCATCGGGACTAGCGGTTTTCCAGCAGTACTTC
TRBV5-1	TRBJ1-1	-	TRBD1	CASSGTGGVNTEAFF	TGCGCCAGCAGCGGTACAGGGGGCGTCAACACTGAAGCTTTCTTT
TRBV6-5	TRBJ2-2	-	-	CASSTGFANTGELFF	TGTGCCAGCAGTACAGGGTTCGCGAACACCGGGGAGCTGTTTTTT
TRBV11-3	TRBJ2-1	-	TRBD1	CASSVGQGNEQFF	TGTGCCAGCAGCGTCGGACAGGGCAATGAGCAGTTCTTC
TRBV5-1	TRBJ2-3	once	TRBD2	CASSLSGVSTDTQYF	TGCGCCAGCAGCCTTAGCGGGGTCAGCACAGATACGCAGTATTTT
TRBV11-3	TRBJ2-7	-	-	CASSLDGGYEQYF	TGTGCCAGCAGCTTAGATGGGGGGTACGAGCAGTACTTC
TRBV7-7	TRBJ2-2	-	-	CASSLIGSAGELFF	TGTGCTAGCAGCTTAATAGGTTCCGCGGGGGAGCTGTTTTTT
TRBV5-1	TRBJ2-5	-	-	CASSGSHQETQYF	TGCGCCAGCAGTGGGAGTCACCAAGAGACCCAGTACTTC
TRBV4-2	TRBJ2-2	-	TRBD2	CASSQDGGANTGELFF	TGTGCCAGCAGCCAAGATGGGGGGGCGAACACCGGGGAGCTGTTTTTT
TRBV19	TRBJ2-5	once	-	CATRQVKGETQYF	TGTGCCACGAGACAGGTTAAGGGGGAGACCCAGTACTTC
TRBV7-8	TRBJ2-6	once	-	CASSFLGGVNSGANVLTF	TGTGCCAGCAGCTTCCTAGGCGGGGTGAACTCTGGGGCCAACGTCCTGACTTTC